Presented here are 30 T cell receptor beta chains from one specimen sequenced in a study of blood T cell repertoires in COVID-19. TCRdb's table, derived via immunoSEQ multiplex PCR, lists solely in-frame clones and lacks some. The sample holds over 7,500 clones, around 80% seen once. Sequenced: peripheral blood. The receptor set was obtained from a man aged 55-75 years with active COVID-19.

CDR3 bases: TGTGCCAGCAGCTTCGGGACAGGGGCCTACAATGAGCAGTTCTTC. Protein product: CASSFGTGAYNEQFF. The chain is built from TRBV7-3 and TRBJ2-1; 10 bases are a match to TRBD1. Germline V CDR1 and CDR2: SGHTA, FQGTGA. V was clipped by 3 bases and J by 2 bases; unmatched bases: 1. This CDR3 comprises 15 residues. Full variable domain (missing parts from reference TRBV7-3 and TRBJ2-1): GAGVSQTPSNKVTEKGKYVELRCDPISGHTALYWYRQSLGQGPEFLIYFQGTGAADDSGLPNDRFFAVRPEGSVSTLKIQRTERGDSAVYLCASSFGTGAYNEQFFGPGTRLTVL.

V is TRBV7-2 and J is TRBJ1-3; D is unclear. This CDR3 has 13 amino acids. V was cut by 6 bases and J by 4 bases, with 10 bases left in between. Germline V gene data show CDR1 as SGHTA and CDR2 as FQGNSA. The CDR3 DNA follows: TGTGCCAGCAGTCACCCGGGGGGAAACACCATATATTTT. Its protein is CASSHPGGNTIYF. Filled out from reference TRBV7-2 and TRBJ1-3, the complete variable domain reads GAGVSQSPSNKVTEKGKDVELRCDPISGHTALYWYRQSLGQGLEFLIYFQGNSAPDKSGLPSDRFSAERTGGSVSTLTIQRTQQEDSAVYLCASSHPGGNTIYFGEGSWLTVV.

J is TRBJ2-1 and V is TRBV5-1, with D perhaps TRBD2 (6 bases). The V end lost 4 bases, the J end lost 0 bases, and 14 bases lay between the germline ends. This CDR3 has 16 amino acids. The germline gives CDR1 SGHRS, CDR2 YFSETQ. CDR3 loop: CASSSWRDLSYNEQFF. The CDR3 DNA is TGCGCCAGCAGCAGTTGGAGGGACCTCTCCTACAATGAGCAGTTCTTC.

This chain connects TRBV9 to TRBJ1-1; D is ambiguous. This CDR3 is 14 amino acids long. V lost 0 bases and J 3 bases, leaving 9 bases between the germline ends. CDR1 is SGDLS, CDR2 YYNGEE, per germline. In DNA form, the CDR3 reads TGTGCCAGCAGCGTAGCTACGGGTCACACTGAAGCTTTCTTT. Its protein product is CASSVATGHTEAFF. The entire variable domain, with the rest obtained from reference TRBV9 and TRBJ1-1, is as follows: DSGVTQTPKHLITATGQRVTLRCSPRSGDLSVYWYQQSLDQGLQFLIQYYNGEERAKGNILERFSAQQFPDLHSELNLSSLELGDSALYFCASSVATGHTEAFFGQGTRLTVV.

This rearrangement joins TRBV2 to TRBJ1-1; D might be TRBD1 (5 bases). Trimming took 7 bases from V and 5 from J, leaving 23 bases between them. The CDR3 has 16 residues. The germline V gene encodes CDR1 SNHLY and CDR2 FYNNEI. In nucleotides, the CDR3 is TGTGCCAGCATTATAGTACGGGGGTATCCCGGGACTGAAGCTTTCTTT. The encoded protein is CASIIVRGYPGTEAFF.

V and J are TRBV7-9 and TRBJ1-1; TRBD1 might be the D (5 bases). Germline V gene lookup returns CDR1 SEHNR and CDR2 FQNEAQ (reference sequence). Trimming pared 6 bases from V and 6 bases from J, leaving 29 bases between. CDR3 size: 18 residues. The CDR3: CASRPRAGVSRAASEAFF. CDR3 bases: TGTGCCAGCAGACCTAGGGCGGGGGTATCAAGGGCCGCTTCTGAAGCTTTCTTT.

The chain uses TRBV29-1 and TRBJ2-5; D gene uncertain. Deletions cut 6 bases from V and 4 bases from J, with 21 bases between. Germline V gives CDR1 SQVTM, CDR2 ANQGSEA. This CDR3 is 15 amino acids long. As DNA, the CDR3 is TGCAGCGTCGTCGACCCCCTACAGTTGGGAGAGACCCAGTACTTC. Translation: CSVVDPLQLGETQYF.

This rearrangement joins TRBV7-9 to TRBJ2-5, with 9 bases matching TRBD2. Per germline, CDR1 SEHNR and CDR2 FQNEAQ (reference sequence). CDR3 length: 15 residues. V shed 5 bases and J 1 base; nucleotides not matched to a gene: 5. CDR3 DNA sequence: TGTGCCAGCAGCCGACTAGCGGAATCCCAAGAGACCCAGTACTTC. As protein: CASSRLAESQETQYF.

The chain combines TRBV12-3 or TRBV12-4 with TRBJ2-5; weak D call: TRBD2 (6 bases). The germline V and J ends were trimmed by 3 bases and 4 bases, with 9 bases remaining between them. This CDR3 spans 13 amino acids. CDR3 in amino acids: CASSFGSGETQYF. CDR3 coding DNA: TGTGCCAGCAGTTTTGGTAGCGGAGAGACCCAGTACTTC.

The CDR3 loop reads CASSLGQGVNTGELFF. The CDR3 coding sequence is TGTGCCAGCAGCTTAGGGCAGGGGGTGAACACCGGGGAGCTGTTTTTT. The genes are TRBV7-2 and TRBJ2-2; TRBD1 agrees at 7 bases. The CDR3 is 16 amino acids. Germline V gene sequence: CDR1 SGHTA, CDR2 FQGNSA. With V trimmed by 1 base and J by 1 base, 3 bases remained unmatched.

The DNA of the CDR3 is TGTGCCAGCAGTGAAGCGCAGGGGCTCAACATTCAGTACTTC. Its translation: CASSEAQGLNIQYF. The V and J genes are TRBV2 and TRBJ2-4, with a tentative D call TRBD1 (6 bases). Germline V gene data show CDR1 as SNHLY and CDR2 as FYNNEI. The CDR3 spans 14 residues. Trimming took 0 bases from V and 7 from J, leaving 10 bases between them.

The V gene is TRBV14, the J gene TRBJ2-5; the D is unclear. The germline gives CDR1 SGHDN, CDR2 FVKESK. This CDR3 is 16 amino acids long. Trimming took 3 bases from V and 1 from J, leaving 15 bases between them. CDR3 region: CASSQAKSAFQETQYF. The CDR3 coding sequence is TGTGCCAGCAGCCAGGCGAAGAGCGCATTCCAAGAGACCCAGTACTTC.

CDR3 protein: CASSVNGGLYNEQFF. For the CDR3, the DNA is TGTGCCAGCAGCGTAAACGGGGGGCTCTACAATGAGCAGTTCTTC. The genes are TRBV9 and TRBJ2-1; a weak D match, TRBD2 (7 bases). Germline CDR1 is SGDLS and CDR2 is YYNGEE. The CDR3 contains 15 residues. V lost 1 base, J lost 3 bases, and 11 bases lay in between.

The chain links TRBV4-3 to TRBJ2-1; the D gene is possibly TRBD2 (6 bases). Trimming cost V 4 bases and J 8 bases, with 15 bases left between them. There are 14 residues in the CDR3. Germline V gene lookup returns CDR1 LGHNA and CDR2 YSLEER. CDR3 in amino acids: CASSPSGWGDEQFF. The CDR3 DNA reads TGCGCCAGCAGCCCCTCCGGTTGGGGGGATGAGCAGTTCTTC.

The CDR3 sequence: CASSLSPGGNTEAFF. CDR3 bases: TGTGCCAGCAGTTTATCGCCCGGGGGGAACACTGAAGCTTTCTTT. This chain uses TRBV28 with TRBJ1-1; D may be TRBD1 (5 bases). This CDR3 contains 15 residues. Trimming took off 1 base at V and 1 base at J, with 10 bases between the two ends. Germline lookup yields CDR1 MDHEN and CDR2 SYDVKM.

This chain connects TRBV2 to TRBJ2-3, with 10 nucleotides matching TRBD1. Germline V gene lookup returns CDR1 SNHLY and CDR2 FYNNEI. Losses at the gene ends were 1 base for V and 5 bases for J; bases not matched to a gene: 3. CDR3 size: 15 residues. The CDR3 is CASSEGQGAKDTQYF. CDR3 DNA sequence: TGTGCCAGCAGTGAAGGACAGGGGGCAAAAGATACGCAGTATTTT. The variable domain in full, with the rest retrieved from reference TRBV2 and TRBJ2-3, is EPEVTQTPSHQVTQMGQEVILRCVPISNHLYFYWYRQILGQKVEFLVSFYNNEISEKSEIFDDQFSVERPDGSNFTLKIRSTKLEDSAMYFCASSEGQGAKDTQYFGPGTRLTVL.

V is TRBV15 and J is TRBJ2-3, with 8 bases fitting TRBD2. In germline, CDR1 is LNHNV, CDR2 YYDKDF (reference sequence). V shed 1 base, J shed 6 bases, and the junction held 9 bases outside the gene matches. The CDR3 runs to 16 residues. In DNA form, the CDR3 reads TGTGCCACCAGCAGAGTCGAACCTGGCGGGAGGGATACGCAGTATTTT. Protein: CATSRVEPGGRDTQYF.

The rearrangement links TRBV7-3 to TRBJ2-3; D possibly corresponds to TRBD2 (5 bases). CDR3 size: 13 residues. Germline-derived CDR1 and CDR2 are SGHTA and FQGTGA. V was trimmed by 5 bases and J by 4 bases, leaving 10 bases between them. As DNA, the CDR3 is TGTGCCAGCAGCCCGGAGGTAGCAGATACGCAGTATTTT. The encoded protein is CASSPEVADTQYF. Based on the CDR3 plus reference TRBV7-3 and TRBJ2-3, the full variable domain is GAGVSQTPSNKVTEKGKYVELRCDPISGHTALYWYRQSLGQGPEFLIYFQGTGAADDSGLPNDRFFAVRPEGSVSTLKIQRTERGDSAVYLCASSPEVADTQYFGPGTRLTVL.

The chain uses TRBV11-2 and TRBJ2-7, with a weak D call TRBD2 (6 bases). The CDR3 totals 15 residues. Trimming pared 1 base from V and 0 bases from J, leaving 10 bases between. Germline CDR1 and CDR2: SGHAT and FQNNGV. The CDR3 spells CASSLAEGLSYEQYF. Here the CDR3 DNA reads TGTGCCAGCAGCTTAGCGGAGGGTCTCTCCTACGAGCAGTACTTC. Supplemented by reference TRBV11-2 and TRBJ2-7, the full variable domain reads EAGVAQSPRYKIIEKRQSVAFWCNPISGHATLYWYQQILGQGPKLLIQFQNNGVVDDSQLPKDRFSAERLKGVDSTLKIQPAKLEDSAVYLCASSLAEGLSYEQYFGPGTRLTVT.

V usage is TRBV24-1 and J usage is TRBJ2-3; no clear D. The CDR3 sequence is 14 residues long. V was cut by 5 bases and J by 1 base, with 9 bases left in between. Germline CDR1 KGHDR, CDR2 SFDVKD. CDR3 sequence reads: CATSGVQGTDTQYF. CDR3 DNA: TGTGCCACCAGTGGCGTGCAGGGCACAGATACGCAGTATTTT.

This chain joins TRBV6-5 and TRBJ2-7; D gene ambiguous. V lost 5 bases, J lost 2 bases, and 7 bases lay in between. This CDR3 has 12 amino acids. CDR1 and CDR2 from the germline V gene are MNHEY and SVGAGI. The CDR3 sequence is CASSNGPYEQYF. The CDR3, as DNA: TGTGCCAGCAGTAATGGGCCCTACGAGCAGTACTTC.

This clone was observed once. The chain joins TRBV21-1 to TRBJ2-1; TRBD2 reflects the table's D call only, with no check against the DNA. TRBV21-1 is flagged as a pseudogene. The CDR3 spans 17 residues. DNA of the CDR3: TGTGCCAGGACCGGGACTAGCGGGAATCTGAGCTCGGATGAGCAGTTCTTC. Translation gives CARTGTSGNLSSDEQFF.

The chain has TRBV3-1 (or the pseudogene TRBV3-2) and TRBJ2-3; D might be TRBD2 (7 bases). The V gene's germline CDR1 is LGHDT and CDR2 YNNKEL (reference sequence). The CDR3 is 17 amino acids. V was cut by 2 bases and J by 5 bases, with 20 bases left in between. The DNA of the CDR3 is TGTGCCAGCAGCCAACCCGGAAGGCGGGGGCGGGGAGATACGCAGTATTTT. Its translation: CASSQPGRRGRGDTQYF.

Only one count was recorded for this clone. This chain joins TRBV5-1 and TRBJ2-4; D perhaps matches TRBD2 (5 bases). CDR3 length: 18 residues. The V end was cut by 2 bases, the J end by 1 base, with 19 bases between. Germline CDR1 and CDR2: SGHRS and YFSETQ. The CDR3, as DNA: TGCGCCAGCAGCTTAGAGACTGGGGAGCTCCTGGCCAAAAACATTCAGTACTTC. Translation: CASSLETGELLAKNIQYF.

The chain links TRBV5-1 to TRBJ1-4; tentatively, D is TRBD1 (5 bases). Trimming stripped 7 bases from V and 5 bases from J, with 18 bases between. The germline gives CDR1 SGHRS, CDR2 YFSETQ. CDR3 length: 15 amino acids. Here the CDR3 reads CASRRQTLINEKLFF. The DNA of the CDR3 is TGCGCCAGCCGACGACAGACTCTAATAAATGAAAAACTGTTTTTT.

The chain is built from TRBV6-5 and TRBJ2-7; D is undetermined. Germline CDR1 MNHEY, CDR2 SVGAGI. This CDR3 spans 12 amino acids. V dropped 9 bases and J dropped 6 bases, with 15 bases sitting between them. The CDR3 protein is CASRKNYGEQYF. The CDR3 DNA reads TGTGCCAGTAGGAAAAACTACGGCGAGCAGTACTTC.

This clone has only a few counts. The chain's CDR3 is CASSLWSYEQYF. The CDR3, as DNA: TGTGCCAGCAGCTTATGGAGTTACGAGCAGTACTTC. The V gene is TRBV11-3, the J gene TRBJ2-7; D is ambiguous. The V gene lost 2 bases and the J gene lost 4 bases, with 6 bases spanning the gap. Germline loops: CDR1 SGHNT, CDR2 YENEEA. This CDR3 region has 12 residues.

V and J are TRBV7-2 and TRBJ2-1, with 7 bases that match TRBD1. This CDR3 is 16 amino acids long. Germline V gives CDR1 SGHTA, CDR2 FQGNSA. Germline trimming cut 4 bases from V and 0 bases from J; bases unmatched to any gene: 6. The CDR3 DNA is TGTGCCAGCAGCTCGTCGACAGGGAGCTCCTACAATGAGCAGTTCTTC. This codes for CASSSSTGSSYNEQFF.

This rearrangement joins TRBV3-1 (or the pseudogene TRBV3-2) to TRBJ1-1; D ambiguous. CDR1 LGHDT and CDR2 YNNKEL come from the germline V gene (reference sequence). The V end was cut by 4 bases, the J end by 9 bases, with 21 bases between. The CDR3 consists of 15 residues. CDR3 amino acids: CASSPTPPERSQAFF. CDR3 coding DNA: TGTGCCAGCAGCCCAACTCCCCCCGAGCGGTCTCAAGCTTTCTTT.

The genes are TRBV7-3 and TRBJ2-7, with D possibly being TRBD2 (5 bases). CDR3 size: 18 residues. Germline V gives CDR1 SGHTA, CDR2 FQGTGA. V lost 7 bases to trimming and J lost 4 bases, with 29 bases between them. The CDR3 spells CASTLMPSRNDDLYEQYF. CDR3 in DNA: TGTGCCAGCACTCTGATGCCTAGCCGCAACGACGACCTTTACGAGCAGTACTTC.